The source of this T cell receptor (beta chain) is a study of preoperative IRX-2 immunotherapy in early breast cancer. Treatment denoted: preoperative locoregional IRX-2 cytokine immunotherapy. This phase Ib study tested locoregional IRX-2 cytokine immunotherapy given before surgery. Measured with immunoSEQ multiplex PCR; TCRdb has only the in-frame clones, and not every one. The table has about 3,500 clones, 75% to 90% seen once. The input for sequencing was tumor tissue, taken before IRX-2 immunotherapy. The TCR was taken from a human donor with breast cancer.

CDR3 residues: CASSPRGLGTNNEQFF. CDR3 sequence (DNA): TGTGCCAGTAGTCCTCGGGGACTAGGGACCAACAATGAGCAGTTCTTC. The V and J genes are TRBV19 and TRBJ2-1, with TRBD2 matching 8 bases. In germline, CDR1 is LNHDA, CDR2 SQIVND (reference sequence). This CDR3 has 16 residues. V gave up 5 bases and J gave up 5 bases; unmatched junction bases: 11.